This T cell receptor (beta chain) was recovered during a study of blood T cell repertoires in COVID-19. Study-level background: There were acute and convalescent COVID-19 samples, and they came from the United States, Italy and Spain. Nucleic acid was either cDNA or gDNA, and it came from T cells, B-cell-depleted T cells, or PBMCs.

Sequenced by immunoSEQ multiplex PCR; TCRdb stores in-frame clones only, minus some. The sample lists about 330,000 clones, 87% occurring once. Germline V gives CDR1 MGHDK, CDR2 SYGVNS. The J segment lost 10 bases and the V segment lost 4 bases, leaving 8 bases of the junction unmatched. The CDR3 consists of 15 residues. Participant age was roughly 18 to 89 years, and participants resided in roughly 25 US areas. Allocation to cohorts depended on clinical history reported by the participants. The TCR was taken from a woman between 25 and 40 years old who had recovered from COVID-19. This chain links TRBV25-1 with TRBJ1-4, with TRBD1 identical over 11 bases. Sample: PBMCs or T cells enriched from blood (not recorded which). As DNA, the CDR3 is TGTGCCAGCAGTGTCACCGGGACAGGGGGGAGAAAACTGTTTTTT. Protein product: CASSVTGTGGRKLFF.